This T cell receptor (beta chain) is drawn from a study of identical twins. Germline values: CDR1 SQVTM, CDR2 ANQGSEA. CDR3 length equals 13 residues. The ends were cut back, 5 bases at V and 2 bases at J, with 10 bases in the middle. A universal primer binding site was introduced by template switching. The final cDNA contained unique molecular identifiers. TCRdb fed the 5' RACE reads into MiXCR, producing one record per CDR3 protein. The sample shows approximately 220,000 distinct CDR3 sequences, around 7.6% of them seen only once. This sample was also put to use in a study of yellow fever vaccine responses in identical twins.

The chain recombines TRBV29-1 with TRBJ2-1; D perhaps matches TRBD2 (6 bases). Material: CD8+ T cells sorted from blood. The receptor was isolated from a young woman in good health. The CDR3 DNA sequence: TGCAGCGTTAATGGCGGGACCTACAATGAGCAGTTCTTC. Protein: CSVNGGTYNEQFF.